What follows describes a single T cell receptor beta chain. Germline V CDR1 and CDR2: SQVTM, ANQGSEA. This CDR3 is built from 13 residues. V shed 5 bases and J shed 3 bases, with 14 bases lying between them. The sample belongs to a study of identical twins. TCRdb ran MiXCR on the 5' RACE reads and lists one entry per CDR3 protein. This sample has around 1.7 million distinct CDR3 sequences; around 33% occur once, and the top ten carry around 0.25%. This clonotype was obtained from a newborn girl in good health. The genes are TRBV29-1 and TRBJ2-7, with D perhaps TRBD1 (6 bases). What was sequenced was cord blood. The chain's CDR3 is CSVQGPLDYEQYF. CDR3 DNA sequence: TGCAGCGTTCAGGGGCCTTTGGACTACGAGCAGTACTTC.